The rows below give T cell receptor beta chains drawn from one sample of a study of T cells in Graves' hyperthyroidism and ophthalmopathy. TCRdb recomputed calls from the multiplex PCR reads with MiXCR, one row per CDR3 protein. The repertoire includes about 350,000 distinct CDR3 sequences, about 15% of them detected once, and around a third sits in the top ten. Sequenced input: blood. The receptor source for this set is a woman between 25 and 40 years old with Graves' hyperthyroidism that later progressed to Graves' ophthalmopathy. The CDR3 runs from the conserved cysteine through the conserved F or W. The D gene is left open where the match is weak. The size entry is marked missing in some rows and otherwise reads once, few, many or a size class.

J: TRBJ1-1
D: .
size: .
V: TRBV20-1
CDR3: CSARGTDFHEAFF
DNA: TGCAGTGCTAGAGGGACAGATTTCCATGAAGCTTTCTTT

J: TRBJ2-3
D: TRBD2
size: many
V: TRBV28
CDR3: CASRQRGAFTDTQYF
DNA: TGTGCCAGCAGGCAGCGGGGGGCCTTCACAGATACGCAGTATTTT

J: TRBJ2-7
D: .
size: many
V: TRBV5-1
CDR3: CASSGGHSKVSYEQYF
DNA: TGCGCCAGCAGTGGGGGCCACTCGAAAGTTTCCTACGAGCAGTACTTC

J: TRBJ2-7
D: TRBD1
size: many
V: TRBV30
CDR3: CAWNLPGQGVYEQYF
DNA: TGTGCCTGGAATTTACCGGGACAGGGGGTTTACGAGCAGTACTTC

J: TRBJ1-5
D: TRBD1
size: .
V: TRBV20-1
CDR3: CSAAGQGQVYSNQPQHF
DNA: TGCAGTGCCGCAGGACAGGGTCAAGTATATAGCAATCAGCCCCAGCATTTT

J: TRBJ2-7
D: TRBD1
size: many
V: TRBV30
CDR3: CAWTRQGTYEQYF
DNA: TGTGCCTGGACTAGACAGGGGACCTACGAGCAGTACTTC

J: TRBJ2-1
D: TRBD1
size: many
V: TRBV11-3
CDR3: CASSLGQAHEQFF
DNA: TGTGCCAGCAGCTTGGGACAGGCCCATGAGCAGTTCTTC

J: TRBJ1-1
D: .
size: many
V: TRBV29-1
CDR3: CSVRMNTEAFF
DNA: TGCAGCGTTAGAATGAACACTGAAGCTTTCTTT

J: TRBJ1-4
D: .
size: .
V: TRBV11-1
CDR3: CASSDLKKLFF
DNA: TGTGCCAGCAGCGACTTGAAAAAACTGTTTTTT

J: TRBJ1-2
D: .
size: .
V: TRBV9
CDR3: CASSVLGGYGYTF
DNA: TGTGCCAGCAGCGTCTTGGGCGGCTATGGCTACACCTTC

J: TRBJ2-7
D: TRBD2
size: few
V: TRBV20-1
CDR3: CSARAFGDYSYEQYF
DNA: TGCAGTGCTAGAGCTTTCGGGGACTACTCCTACGAGCAGTACTTC

J: TRBJ2-7
D: TRBD2
size: many
V: TRBV20-1
CDR3: CSASSGRNSYEQYF
DNA: TGCAGCGCTTCCAGCGGGAGGAACTCCTACGAGCAGTACTTC

J: TRBJ2-1
D: TRBD1
size: .
V: TRBV28
CDR3: CASSEGKGQIYEQFF
DNA: TGTGCCAGCAGTGAGGGTAAGGGACAGATCTACGAGCAGTTCTTC

J: TRBJ1-5
D: .
size: many
V: TRBV27
CDR3: CASSRDARRNQPQHF
DNA: TGTGCCAGCAGCAGGGACGCCAGGCGCAATCAGCCCCAGCATTTT

J: TRBJ2-7
D: .
size: many
V: TRBV27
CDR3: CASRLSGNYEQYF
DNA: TGTGCCAGCAGGTTAAGCGGCAACTACGAGCAGTACTTC

J: TRBJ2-7
D: .
size: many
V: TRBV2
CDR3: CASRDQYDRPYEQYF
DNA: TGTGCCAGCAGGGACCAGTATGACAGGCCCTACGAGCAGTACTTC

J: TRBJ1-1
D: TRBD1
size: few
V: TRBV29-1
CDR3: CSVVTGETEAFF
DNA: TGCAGCGTTGTGACAGGGGAGACTGAAGCTTTCTTT

J: TRBJ2-2
D: .
size: many
V: TRBV19
CDR3: CASSRWAGNTGELFF
DNA: TGTGCCAGTAGCCGATGGGCAGGCAACACCGGGGAGCTGTTTTTT

J: TRBJ2-5
D: TRBD2
size: many
V: TRBV20-1
CDR3: CSARPRLAGDQETQYF
DNA: TGCAGTGCTAGACCCCGACTAGCGGGGGACCAAGAGACCCAGTACTTC

J: TRBJ2-5
D: TRBD1
size: many
V: TRBV6-2/TRBV6-3
CDR3: CASSSGGETQYF
DNA: TGTGCCAGCAGTTCAGGGGGAGAGACCCAGTACTTC

J: TRBJ1-2
D: .
size: many
V: TRBV19
CDR3: CASMSDDSGYGYTF
DNA: TGTGCCAGTATGTCTGATGACAGCGGCTATGGCTACACCTTC

J: TRBJ1-5
D: .
size: few
V: TRBV6-4
CDR3: CASSETRNQPQHF
DNA: TGTGCCAGCAGCGAGACTCGAAATCAGCCCCAGCATTTT

J: TRBJ2-3
D: .
size: many
V: TRBV3-1
CDR3: CASSLTRVTDTQYF
DNA: TGTGCCAGCAGCCTCACTAGGGTCACAGATACGCAGTATTTT